This T cell receptor (beta chain) was sequenced in a study of T cell responses to AZD1222 COVID-19 vaccine. Study results and caveats: White British people made up most donors, females outnumbered males, and clonal diversity was possibly underestimated. Two AZD1222 administrations were followed by greater Spike-specific TCR breadth and depth. Dominant CD4 TCR responses targeted spike regions 160-218 and 743-854.

This CDR3 has 17 amino acids. Germline lookup yields CDR1 MDHEN and CDR2 SYDVKM. J gave up 7 bases and V 4 bases, and 13 bases lay outside the gene matches. Concerning this clone itself: Its antigen is still unknown.

Sequencing used immunoSEQ multiplex PCR; TCRdb keeps in-frame clones, though not all of them. This sample carries 170,000 or so clones, 80% to 95% of them seen once, and the ten largest clones take around 0.93%. The sequencing used peripheral blood, collected 28 days after the second dose of the MenACWY control vaccine. This TCR derives from an adult who received the MenACWY meningococcal vaccine as a control. The rearrangement uses TRBV28 and TRBJ2-2; TRBD2 matches at 9 bases. DNA for the CDR3: TGTGCCAGCAGTTCCCCGGCAGCGGGGGGAAGGGTCGGGGAGCTGTTTTTT. Translated, it gives CASSSPAAGGRVGELFF.